What follows is one T cell receptor (beta chain) and its context. It lacks a known antigen. Base qualities are not recorded, but no much larger clone differs from it by a single base. The sample is drawn from a study of blood T cells in healthy people across ages (dated by TCRdb to 2014 to 2015). In the study overall: In model experiments, template switching captured about one uniquely barcoded TCR beta cDNA molecule for every two T cells. To track age-related changes in TCR beta repertoire diversity, the study relied on deep sequencing normalized with unique cDNA molecular identifiers. The donors were divided into four age groups: young (average approximately 16 years), middle-aged (around 41), aged (approximately 62) and long-lived (82). To avoid experimental bias, donors of different ages were randomly spread across the sequencing lanes. The study analyzed two additional independent replicas of 1 million unique cDNA reads from the same blood draw for two donors, one aged 18 to 30 and one aged 80 or older.

The approximately 39 donors, aged 6 to 90 years, were systemically healthy Caucasian individuals from Russia. About 9.6 milliliters of peripheral blood were collected from each donor into EDTA-treated Vacutainer tubes. PBMCs were isolated by Ficoll-Paque density-gradient centrifugation, with at least 6.5 million obtained per sample. Total RNA, at least 6 micrograms per sample, was extracted from PBMCs with Trizol reagent. For every donor, flow cytometry on a PBMC aliquot measured the percentage of naive CD45RAhigh/CD27high T cells. Study-level results and caveats: Total diversity estimates from one million sequenced T cells were considered lower bounds and underestimates. Donor CMV infection status was unknown, potentially confounding age-related changes in expanded clonotypes. The percentage of naive T cells measured by flow cytometry correlated strongly with observed TCR beta diversity. Observed TCR beta diversity per million T cells fell roughly linearly with age, and a significant reduction was already apparent by age approximately 41. Conclusive comparison of naive and antigen-experienced compartments was prevented by the profiling of bulk unsorted PBMCs. The long-lived group showed more naive CD4+ T cells, fewer expanded clones and increased TCR diversity than the aged group, suggesting age selection.

Receptors were amplified or captured by 5' RACE. The run used an Illumina HiSeq 2500. A second PCR of about 6 to 12 cycles was run with a J-beta primer mix and a sample-barcoded 5' primer. A unique molecular identifier was introduced onto each TCR beta cDNA molecule by a template-switch 5' adaptor carrying 12 random nucleotides. Each sample yielded at least 2.5 million CDR3-containing paired-end reads. All of the RNA was converted into first-strand cDNA using the Mint cDNA synthesis kit, with a TRBC-specific oligonucleotide serving as the primer. After uracil-DNA glycosylase treatment, a first 18-cycle PCR used universal primers M1SS and BC2_uni_R on all cDNA. Per the authors' processing: For normalization, 1 million high-quality reads were randomly selected from each sample, with every read carrying a distinct molecular identifier. Reads sharing molecular identifiers were discarded rather than binned into consensus sequences. MiTCR, run with a Q25 quality threshold and the strictest error-elimination algorithm, handled CDR3 identification, clonotype clustering and error correction. A nonparametric unseen species model using Euler transformation provided a lower-bound estimate of total TCR beta diversity. The public reads were reanalyzed by TCRdb: fastp trimming at Q25, MiXCR alignment, in-frame beta chains only. Under each unique CDR3 protein, matching rows form one entry showing the most common genes and DNA. The V and J calls and clone size come from TCRdb's table, not from the authors' own analysis. The sample has 890,000 or so distinct CDR3 sequences on record, 62% of them singletons. The top ten hold about 27% of the sample.

The receptor's source is a man aged 25 to 45 in good health. Material for sequencing was blood.

The CDR3 region has the sequence CASSYTKTWAGELFF. The DNA is TGTGCCAGCAGCTATACGAAGACATGGGCAGGGGAGCTGTTTTTT. The V gene is TRBV6-2 or TRBV6-3 and the J gene is TRBJ2-2; the D gene remains uncertain. The trim is 6 bases for V and 8 bases for J, with a gap of 19 bases between the germline ends. The CDR3 spans 15 residues, from the cysteine through the phenylalanine. Of the read, only the CDR3 DNA is kept; its 45 bases are in frame from base 1. Via the germline V gene, CDR1 is MNHEY and CDR2 SVGEGT.